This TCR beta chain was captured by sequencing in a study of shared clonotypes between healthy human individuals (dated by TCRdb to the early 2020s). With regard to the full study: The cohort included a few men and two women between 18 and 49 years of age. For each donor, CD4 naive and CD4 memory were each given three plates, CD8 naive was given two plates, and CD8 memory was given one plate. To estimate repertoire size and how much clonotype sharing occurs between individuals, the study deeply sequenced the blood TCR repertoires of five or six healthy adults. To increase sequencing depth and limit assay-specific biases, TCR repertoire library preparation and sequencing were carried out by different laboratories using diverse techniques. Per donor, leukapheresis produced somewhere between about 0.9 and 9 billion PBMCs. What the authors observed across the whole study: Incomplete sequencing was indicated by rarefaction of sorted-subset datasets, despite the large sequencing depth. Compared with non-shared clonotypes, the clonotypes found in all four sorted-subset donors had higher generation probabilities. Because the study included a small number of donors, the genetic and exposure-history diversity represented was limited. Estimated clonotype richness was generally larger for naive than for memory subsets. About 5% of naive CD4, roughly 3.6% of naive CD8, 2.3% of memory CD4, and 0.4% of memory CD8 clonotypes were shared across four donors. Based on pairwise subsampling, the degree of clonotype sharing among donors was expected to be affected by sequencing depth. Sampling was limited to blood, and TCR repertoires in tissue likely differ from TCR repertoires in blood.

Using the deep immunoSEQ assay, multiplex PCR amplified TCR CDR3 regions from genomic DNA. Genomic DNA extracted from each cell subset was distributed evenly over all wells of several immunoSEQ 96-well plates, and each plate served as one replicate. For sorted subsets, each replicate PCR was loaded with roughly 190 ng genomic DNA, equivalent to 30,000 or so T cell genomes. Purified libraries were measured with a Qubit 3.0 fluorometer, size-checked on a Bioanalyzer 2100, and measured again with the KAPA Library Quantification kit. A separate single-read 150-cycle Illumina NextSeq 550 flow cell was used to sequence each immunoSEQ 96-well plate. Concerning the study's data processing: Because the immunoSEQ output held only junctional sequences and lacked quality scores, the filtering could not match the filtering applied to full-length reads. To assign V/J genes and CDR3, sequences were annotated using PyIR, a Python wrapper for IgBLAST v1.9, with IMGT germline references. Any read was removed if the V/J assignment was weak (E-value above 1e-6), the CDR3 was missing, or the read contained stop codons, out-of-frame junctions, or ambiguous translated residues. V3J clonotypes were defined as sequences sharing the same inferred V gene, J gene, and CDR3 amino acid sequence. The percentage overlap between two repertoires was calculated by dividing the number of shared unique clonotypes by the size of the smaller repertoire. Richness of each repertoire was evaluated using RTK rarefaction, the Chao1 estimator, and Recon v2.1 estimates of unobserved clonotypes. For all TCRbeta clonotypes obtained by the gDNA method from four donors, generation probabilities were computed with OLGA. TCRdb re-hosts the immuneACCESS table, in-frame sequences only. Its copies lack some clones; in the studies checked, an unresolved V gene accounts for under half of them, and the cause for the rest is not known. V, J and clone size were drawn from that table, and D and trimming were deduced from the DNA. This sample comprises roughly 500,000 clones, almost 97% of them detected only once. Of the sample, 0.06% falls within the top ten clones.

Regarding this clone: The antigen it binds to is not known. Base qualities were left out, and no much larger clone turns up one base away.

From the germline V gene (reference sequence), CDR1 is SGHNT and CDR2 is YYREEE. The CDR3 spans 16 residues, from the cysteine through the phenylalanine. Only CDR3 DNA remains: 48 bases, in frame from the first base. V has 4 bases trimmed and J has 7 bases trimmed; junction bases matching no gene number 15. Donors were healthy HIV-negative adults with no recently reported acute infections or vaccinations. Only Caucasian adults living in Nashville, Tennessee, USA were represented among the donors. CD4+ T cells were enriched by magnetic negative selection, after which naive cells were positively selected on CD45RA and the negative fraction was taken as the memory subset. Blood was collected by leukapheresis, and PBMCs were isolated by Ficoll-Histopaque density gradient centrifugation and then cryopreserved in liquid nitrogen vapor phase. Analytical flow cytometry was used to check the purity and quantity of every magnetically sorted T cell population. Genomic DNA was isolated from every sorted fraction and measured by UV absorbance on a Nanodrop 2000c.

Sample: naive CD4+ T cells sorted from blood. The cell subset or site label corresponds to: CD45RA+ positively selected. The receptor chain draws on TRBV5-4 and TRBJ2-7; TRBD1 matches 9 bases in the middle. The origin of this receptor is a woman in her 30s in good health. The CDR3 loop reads CASSRSRDRANYEQYF. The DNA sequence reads TGTGCCAGCAGCCGCTCCAGGGACAGGGCGAACTATGAGCAGTACTTC. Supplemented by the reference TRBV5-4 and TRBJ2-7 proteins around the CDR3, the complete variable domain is ETGVTQSPTHLIKTRGQQVTLRCSSQSGHNTVSWYQQALGQGPQFIFQYYREEENGRGNFPPRFSGLQFPNYSSELNVNALELDDSALYLCASSRSRDRANYEQYFGPGTRLTVT.